The rows below give T cell receptor beta chains drawn from one sample of a study of human T cells and chemical hapten exposure. TCRdb passed the RACE reads through MiXCR, listing each CDR3 protein once. The sample lists more than 300,000 distinct CDR3 sequences; 5% to 6.5% were seen once. The sequenced sample was whole blood, obtained in connection with sensitization to the hapten diphenylcyclopropenone (DPC). The receptors were sampled from a young woman with alopecia areata. Some clones in this sample may be carry-over from other donors' samples. Each CDR3 is given with its conserved first and last residue. The D gene is left open where the match is weak. Rows give clone size only sometimes, using once, few, many, or a class for an expanded clone.

d_gene: .; v_gene: TRBV6-1; abundance: few; j_gene: TRBJ1-3; CDR3aa: CASLFGLSGNTIYF; CDR3nt: TGTGCCAGCCTGTTCGGACTCTCTGGAAACACCATATATTTT
d_gene: .; v_gene: TRBV20-1; abundance: .; j_gene: TRBJ1-6; CDR3aa: CSAPTLGGNSPLHF; CDR3nt: TGCAGTGCTCCTACTTTGGGGGGTAATTCACCCCTCCACTTT
d_gene: TRBD2; v_gene: TRBV9; abundance: many; j_gene: TRBJ2-7; CDR3aa: CASSVGREGAYEQYF; CDR3nt: TGTGCCAGCAGCGTAGGACGGGAGGGGGCCTACGAGCAGTACTTC
d_gene: .; v_gene: TRBV5-1; abundance: many; j_gene: TRBJ2-3; CDR3aa: CASGVSGTDTQYF; CDR3nt: TGTGCCAGCGGAGTCTCGGGCACAGATACGCAGTATTTT
d_gene: .; v_gene: TRBV2; abundance: few; j_gene: TRBJ2-5; CDR3aa: CASSSVYQETQYF; CDR3nt: TGTGCCAGCAGTTCTGTCTACCAAGAGACCCAGTACTTC
d_gene: .; v_gene: TRBV20-1; abundance: few; j_gene: TRBJ1-5; CDR3aa: CSARVTGVSQPQHF; CDR3nt: TGCAGTGCTAGAGTAACGGGCGTGAGTCAGCCCCAGCATTTT
d_gene: TRBD2; v_gene: TRBV4-3; abundance: .; j_gene: TRBJ2-3; CDR3aa: CASSQVRGRGDTQYF; CDR3nt: TGCGCCAGCAGCCAAGTTCGAGGGAGGGGAGATACGCAGTATTTT
d_gene: .; v_gene: TRBV12-3/TRBV12-4; abundance: many; j_gene: TRBJ2-1; CDR3aa: CASSSLGRGKYNEQFF; CDR3nt: TGTGCCAGCAGTTCCTTGGGACGGGGGAAGTACAATGAGCAGTTCTTC
d_gene: .; v_gene: TRBV5-6; abundance: few; j_gene: TRBJ1-1; CDR3aa: CASSFRVMNTEAFF; CDR3nt: TGTGCCAGCAGCTTCAGGGTCATGAACACTGAAGCTTTCTTT
d_gene: .; v_gene: TRBV29-1; abundance: few; j_gene: TRBJ2-7; CDR3aa: CSVVQGSYEQYF; CDR3nt: TGCAGCGTTGTACAGGGATCCTACGAGCAGTACTTC
d_gene: TRBD1; v_gene: TRBV12-3/TRBV12-4; abundance: many; j_gene: TRBJ1-5; CDR3aa: CASSMGQGRGQPQHF; CDR3nt: TGTGCCAGCAGTATGGGACAGGGGAGGGGTCAGCCCCAGCATTTT
d_gene: TRBD2; v_gene: TRBV10-3; abundance: many; j_gene: TRBJ2-3; CDR3aa: CAIRISGEGQYF; CDR3nt: TGTGCCATCAGGATTAGCGGGGAAGGGCAGTATTTT
d_gene: .; v_gene: TRBV6-4; abundance: many; j_gene: TRBJ2-2; CDR3aa: CASSDNGVSEAGELFF; CDR3nt: TGTGCCAGCAGTGACAACGGGGTGTCAGAAGCCGGGGAGCTGTTTTTT
d_gene: .; v_gene: TRBV4-2; abundance: .; j_gene: TRBJ2-7; CDR3aa: CASSRGPQAGYEHYF; CDR3nt: TGTGCCAGCAGCCGGGGGCCCCAAGCGGGGTACGAGCATTACTTC
d_gene: TRBD2; v_gene: TRBV20-1; abundance: many; j_gene: TRBJ2-1; CDR3aa: CSSRLAGPLNEQFF; CDR3nt: TGCAGTTCCAGACTAGCGGGTCCCCTAAATGAGCAGTTCTTC
d_gene: .; v_gene: TRBV12-3/TRBV12-4; abundance: many; j_gene: TRBJ1-1; CDR3aa: CASSFSFPYKAFF; CDR3nt: TGTGCCAGCAGTTTTTCCTTTCCGTATAAAGCTTTCTTT
d_gene: TRBD1; v_gene: TRBV7-6; abundance: .; j_gene: TRBJ1-6; CDR3aa: CASSFPRQGGNSPLHF; CDR3nt: TGTGCCAGCAGCTTCCCCAGACAGGGGGGGAATTCACCCCTCCACTTT
d_gene: .; v_gene: TRBV5-1; abundance: few; j_gene: TRBJ2-3; CDR3aa: CASSLVLVQTDTQYF; CDR3nt: TGCGCCAGCAGCTTGGTGCTAGTACAGACAGATACGCAGTATTTT
d_gene: TRBD2; v_gene: TRBV20-1; abundance: few; j_gene: TRBJ2-7; CDR3aa: CSARAVGGTLNYEQYF; CDR3nt: TGCAGTGCTAGAGCGGTGGGGGGGACCCTTAACTACGAGCAGTACTTC
d_gene: .; v_gene: TRBV12-3/TRBV12-4; abundance: few; j_gene: TRBJ1-2; CDR3aa: CASSESTVSYGYTF; CDR3nt: TGTGCCAGCAGCGAGTCGACAGTTTCCTATGGCTACACCTTC
d_gene: .; v_gene: TRBV7-2; abundance: many; j_gene: TRBJ1-4; CDR3aa: CASSPDRSTNEKLFF; CDR3nt: TGTGCCAGCAGCCCAGACAGGTCGACTAATGAAAAACTGTTTTTT
d_gene: TRBD1; v_gene: TRBV6-5; abundance: .; j_gene: TRBJ2-3; CDR3aa: CASSHIGQGRGDTQYF; CDR3nt: TGTGCCAGCAGTCACATTGGACAGGGGCGAGGGGATACGCAGTATTTT
d_gene: .; v_gene: TRBV6-6; abundance: .; j_gene: TRBJ1-1; CDR3aa: CASSYRNTPGQIEAFF; CDR3nt: TGTGCCAGCAGTTACCGAAATACTCCCGGGCAAATTGAAGCTTTCTTT
d_gene: TRBD2; v_gene: TRBV3-1; abundance: few; j_gene: TRBJ2-1; CDR3aa: CASRGDWSSYNEQFF; CDR3nt: TGTGCCAGCCGGGGGGACTGGAGCTCCTACAATGAGCAGTTCTTC
d_gene: TRBD2; v_gene: TRBV7-7; abundance: .; j_gene: TRBJ2-3; CDR3aa: CASSLTSDSTDTQYF; CDR3nt: TGTGCTAGCAGCTTGACTAGCGACAGCACAGATACGCAGTATTTT
d_gene: .; v_gene: TRBV6-2/TRBV6-3; abundance: few; j_gene: TRBJ2-3; CDR3aa: CASSPTRGQTDTQYF; CDR3nt: TGTGCCAGCAGTCCCACCCGGGGGCAGACAGATACGCAGTATTTT
d_gene: .; v_gene: TRBV7-2; abundance: many; j_gene: TRBJ1-5; CDR3aa: CASSLANNQPQHF; CDR3nt: TGTGCCAGCAGCTTAGCTAATAATCAGCCCCAGCATTTT
d_gene: .; v_gene: TRBV4-3; abundance: many; j_gene: TRBJ1-5; CDR3aa: CASSQDRQNSNQPQHF; CDR3nt: TGCGCCAGCAGCCAAGATCGCCAGAATAGCAATCAGCCCCAGCATTTT
d_gene: TRBD2; v_gene: TRBV4-2; abundance: few; j_gene: TRBJ2-1; CDR3aa: CASSQGSGGAPDEQFF; CDR3nt: TGTGCCAGCAGCCAGGGGAGCGGGGGGGCCCCGGATGAGCAGTTCTTC
d_gene: .; v_gene: TRBV12-3/TRBV12-4; abundance: many; j_gene: TRBJ2-2; CDR3aa: CASSFAGNTGELFF; CDR3nt: TGTGCCAGCAGTTTTGCAGGGAACACCGGGGAGCTGTTTTTT
d_gene: .; v_gene: TRBV11-2; abundance: many; j_gene: TRBJ2-3; CDR3aa: CASSFSRDLDHTDTQYF; CDR3nt: TGTGCCAGCAGCTTCAGCCGGGACTTGGACCACACAGATACGCAGTATTTT
d_gene: .; v_gene: TRBV4-3; abundance: few; j_gene: TRBJ2-7; CDR3aa: CASSYARGDFDEQYF; CDR3nt: TGCGCCAGCAGCTACGCGAGGGGGGATTTTGACGAGCAGTACTTC
d_gene: TRBD1; v_gene: TRBV7-3; abundance: many; j_gene: TRBJ1-1; CDR3aa: CASSRGQGATEAFF; CDR3nt: TGTGCCAGCAGCAGGGGACAGGGGGCCACTGAAGCTTTCTTT
d_gene: .; v_gene: TRBV6-1; abundance: .; j_gene: TRBJ1-5; CDR3aa: CASSELSGNQPQHF; CDR3nt: TGTGCCAGCAGTGAATTATCGGGCAATCAGCCCCAGCATTTT
d_gene: .; v_gene: TRBV2; abundance: many; j_gene: TRBJ1-6; CDR3aa: CASSVRWGLGSPLHF; CDR3nt: TGTGCCAGCAGTGTCCGATGGGGGTTGGGTTCACCCCTCCACTTT
d_gene: TRBD1; v_gene: TRBV6-5; abundance: many; j_gene: TRBJ1-1; CDR3aa: CASSYPQGPAFF; CDR3nt: TGTGCCAGCAGTTACCCACAGGGGCCAGCTTTCTTT
d_gene: TRBD1; v_gene: TRBV12-3/TRBV12-4; abundance: .; j_gene: TRBJ1-5; CDR3aa: CASTLTGGINQPQHF; CDR3nt: TGTGCCAGCACCCTGACAGGGGGCATCAATCAGCCCCAGCATTTT
d_gene: .; v_gene: TRBV10-3; abundance: many; j_gene: TRBJ1-1; CDR3aa: CAISGSGRTEAFF; CDR3nt: TGTGCCATCAGTGGGTCAGGGAGGACTGAAGCTTTCTTT
d_gene: .; v_gene: TRBV6-5; abundance: few; j_gene: TRBJ1-1; CDR3aa: CASSYGEDTEAFF; CDR3nt: TGTGCCAGCAGTTACGGGGAGGACACTGAAGCTTTCTTT
d_gene: .; v_gene: TRBV6-5; abundance: .; j_gene: TRBJ2-7; CDR3aa: CASSYQPGNSYEQYF; CDR3nt: TGTGCCAGCAGTTACCAGCCAGGGAACTCCTACGAGCAGTACTTC
d_gene: TRBD1; v_gene: TRBV7-2; abundance: many; j_gene: TRBJ2-1; CDR3aa: CASSFGQGSYNEQFF; CDR3nt: TGTGCCAGCAGCTTCGGACAGGGCTCCTACAATGAGCAGTTCTTC
d_gene: .; v_gene: TRBV7-3; abundance: many; j_gene: TRBJ1-1; CDR3aa: CASSVFRVNTEAFF; CDR3nt: TGTGCCAGCAGCGTCTTCAGGGTGAACACTGAAGCTTTCTTT
d_gene: .; v_gene: TRBV6-1; abundance: few; j_gene: TRBJ2-4; CDR3aa: CASSEVAKNIQYF; CDR3nt: TGTGCCAGCAGTGAAGTAGCCAAAAACATTCAGTACTTC
d_gene: TRBD1; v_gene: TRBV28; abundance: .; j_gene: TRBJ1-5; CDR3aa: CASSEWDRSNQPQHF; CDR3nt: TGTGCCAGCAGTGAATGGGACAGGAGCAATCAGCCCCAGCATTTT
d_gene: TRBD1; v_gene: TRBV7-2; abundance: .; j_gene: TRBJ1-1; CDR3aa: CASSLANRGQTEAFF; CDR3nt: TGTGCCAGCAGCTTAGCGAACAGGGGGCAAACTGAAGCTTTCTTT
d_gene: .; v_gene: TRBV24-1; abundance: many; j_gene: TRBJ2-3; CDR3aa: CATSAGGPQYF; CDR3nt: TGTGCCACCAGTGCCGGGGGGCCGCAGTATTTT
d_gene: TRBD2; v_gene: TRBV3-1; abundance: few; j_gene: TRBJ2-3; CDR3aa: CATRLAGAGDTQYF; CDR3nt: TGTGCCACCCGACTAGCGGGGGCGGGGGATACGCAGTATTTT
d_gene: TRBD2; v_gene: TRBV20-1; abundance: .; j_gene: TRBJ2-2; CDR3aa: CSALGLAVGANTGELFF; CDR3nt: TGCAGTGCGTTGGGACTAGCGGTGGGGGCGAACACCGGGGAGCTGTTTTTT
d_gene: .; v_gene: TRBV2; abundance: many; j_gene: TRBJ2-1; CDR3aa: CASTAGAHNEQFF; CDR3nt: TGTGCCAGCACTGCAGGGGCCCACAATGAGCAGTTCTTC
d_gene: TRBD2; v_gene: TRBV2; abundance: few; j_gene: TRBJ2-5; CDR3aa: CASSEGSGVETQYF; CDR3nt: TGTGCCAGCAGTGAAGGGAGCGGGGTAGAGACCCAGTACTTC
d_gene: .; v_gene: TRBV6-1; abundance: .; j_gene: TRBJ2-3; CDR3aa: CASSTTRYLSTDTQYF; CDR3nt: TGTGCCAGCAGCACTACACGGTACCTTAGCACAGATACGCAGTATTTT
d_gene: TRBD1; v_gene: TRBV4-2; abundance: many; j_gene: TRBJ1-1; CDR3aa: CASSQDPTGPNTEAFF; CDR3nt: TGTGCCAGCAGCCAAGATCCGACAGGGCCGAACACTGAAGCTTTCTTT
d_gene: .; v_gene: TRBV7-2; abundance: many; j_gene: TRBJ2-2; CDR3aa: CASSLLGKLFF; CDR3nt: TGTGCCAGCAGCCTCCTAGGGAAGCTGTTTTTT
d_gene: TRBD2; v_gene: TRBV10-3; abundance: .; j_gene: TRBJ2-3; CDR3aa: CAISEKRGGGDTQYF; CDR3nt: TGTGCCATCAGTGAAAAGCGGGGGGGTGGAGATACGCAGTATTTT
d_gene: TRBD1; v_gene: TRBV7-2; abundance: few; j_gene: TRBJ1-5; CDR3aa: CASSFVTGTKQPQHF; CDR3nt: TGTGCCAGCAGCTTCGTGACAGGGACGAAGCAGCCCCAGCATTTT
d_gene: TRBD1; v_gene: TRBV5-5; abundance: .; j_gene: TRBJ2-6; CDR3aa: CASSLRGQPTLSGANVLTF; CDR3nt: TGTGCCAGCAGCTTGAGGGGGCAGCCAACCTTGTCTGGGGCCAACGTCCTGACTTTC
d_gene: TRBD1; v_gene: TRBV12-3/TRBV12-4; abundance: .; j_gene: TRBJ1-1; CDR3aa: CATKDRGAMNTEAFF; CDR3nt: TGTGCCACCAAAGACAGGGGAGCGATGAACACTGAAGCTTTCTTT
d_gene: .; v_gene: TRBV4-2; abundance: .; j_gene: TRBJ1-3; CDR3aa: CASSQEMAGGTGSGNTIYF; CDR3nt: TGTGCCAGCAGCCAAGAGATGGCGGGGGGAACAGGCTCTGGAAACACCATATATTTT
d_gene: TRBD1; v_gene: TRBV5-4; abundance: few; j_gene: TRBJ2-7; CDR3aa: CASSPQDRAYEQYF; CDR3nt: TGTGCCAGCAGCCCCCAGGACAGGGCCTACGAGCAGTACTTC
d_gene: .; v_gene: TRBV7-3; abundance: .; j_gene: TRBJ2-1; CDR3aa: CASSLGGLNEQFF; CDR3nt: TGTGCCAGCAGCTTAGGGGGCCTCAATGAGCAGTTCTTC